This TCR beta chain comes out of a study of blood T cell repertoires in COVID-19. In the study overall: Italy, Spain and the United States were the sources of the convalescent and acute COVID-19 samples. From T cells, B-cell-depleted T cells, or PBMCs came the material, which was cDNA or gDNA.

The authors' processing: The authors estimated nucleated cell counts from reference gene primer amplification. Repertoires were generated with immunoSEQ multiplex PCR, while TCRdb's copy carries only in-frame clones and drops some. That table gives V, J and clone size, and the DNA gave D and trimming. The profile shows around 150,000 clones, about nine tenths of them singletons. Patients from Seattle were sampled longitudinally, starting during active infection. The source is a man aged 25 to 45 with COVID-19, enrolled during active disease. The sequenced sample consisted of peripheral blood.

The CDR3 region is CASSLNSRANTGELFF. Written as DNA, the CDR3 is TGTGCCAGCAGCTTAAACTCCAGGGCGAACACCGGGGAGCTGTTTTTT. V usage is TRBV7-3 and J usage is TRBJ2-2; perhaps TRBD1 as D (5 bases). The ends were cut back, 1 base at V and 0 bases at J, with 9 bases in the middle. The CDR3 has 16 residues. Germline V gene lookup returns CDR1 SGHTA and CDR2 FQGTGA.